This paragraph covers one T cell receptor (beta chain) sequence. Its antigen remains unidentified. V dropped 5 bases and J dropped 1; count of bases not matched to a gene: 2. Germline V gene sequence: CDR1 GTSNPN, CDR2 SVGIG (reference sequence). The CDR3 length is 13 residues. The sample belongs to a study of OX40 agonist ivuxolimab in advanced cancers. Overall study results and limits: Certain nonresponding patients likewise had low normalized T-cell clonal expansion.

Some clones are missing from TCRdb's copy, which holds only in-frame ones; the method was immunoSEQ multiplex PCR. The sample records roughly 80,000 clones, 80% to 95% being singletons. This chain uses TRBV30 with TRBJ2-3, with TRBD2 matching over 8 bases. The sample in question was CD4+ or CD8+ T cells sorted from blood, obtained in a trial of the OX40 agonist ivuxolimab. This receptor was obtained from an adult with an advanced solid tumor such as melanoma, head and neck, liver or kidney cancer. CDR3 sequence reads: CAWSAGGTDTQYF. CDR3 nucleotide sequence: TGTGCCTGGTCAGCGGGGGGCACAGATACGCAGTATTTT.